A selection of T cell receptor beta chains follows, all from one sample in a study of glioma-infiltrating T cells. Via MiXCR, TCRdb re-called the multiplex PCR reads, giving one row per CDR3 protein. The sample holds about 180,000 distinct CDR3 sequences, about 47% seen once. Sequenced: glioma tissue, nonneoplastic brain tissue, or PBMCs (not recorded which). The receptors were gathered from a human donor with low-grade glioma or glioblastoma, undergoing nonglioma brain surgery, or in good health (not recorded which). Each CDR3 is given with its conserved first and last residue. Each record gives: J gene, D gene, V gene, clone size, CDR3 protein, CDR3 DNA. D genes are given only for firm matches. Size values are once, few and many counts, or a class for expanded clones, and some rows have none.

j_gene: TRBJ1-4; d_gene: TRBD1; v_gene: TRBV6-1; abundance: -; CDR3aa: CASIHRGLGEKLFF; CDR3nt: TGTGCCAGCATCCACAGGGGGCTTGGTGAAAAACTGTTTTTT
j_gene: TRBJ2-7; d_gene: TRBD1; v_gene: TRBV20-1; abundance: many; CDR3aa: CSDKPRAGTGGYEQYF; CDR3nt: TGCAGTGATAAACCCCGGGCGGGGACAGGTGGCTACGAGCAGTACTTC
j_gene: TRBJ1-5; d_gene: -; v_gene: TRBV2; abundance: -; CDR3aa: CASSQQEYRNQPQHF; CDR3nt: TGCGCCAGCAGCCAGCAGGAATATAGAAATCAGCCCCAGCATTTT
j_gene: TRBJ1-5; d_gene: -; v_gene: TRBV19; abundance: -; CDR3aa: CASRKRGTQGGNQPQHF; CDR3nt: TGTGCCAGTAGGAAAAGGGGGACACAGGGTGGGAATCAGCCCCAGCATTTT
j_gene: TRBJ2-5; d_gene: -; v_gene: TRBV29-1; abundance: -; CDR3aa: CSVEAERETQYF; CDR3nt: TGCAGCGTTGAAGCTGAGCGGGAGACCCAGTACTTC
j_gene: TRBJ1-2; d_gene: -; v_gene: TRBV2; abundance: -; CDR3aa: CASSEITTGSRGYTF; CDR3nt: TGTGCCAGCAGCGAAATAACCACAGGGTCTCGCGGCTACACCTTC
j_gene: TRBJ2-1; d_gene: TRBD1; v_gene: TRBV19; abundance: -; CDR3aa: CASRLDRGGYNEQFF; CDR3nt: TGTGCCAGTAGGCTCGACAGGGGTGGCTACAATGAGCAGTTCTTC
j_gene: TRBJ2-5; d_gene: -; v_gene: TRBV12-3/TRBV12-4; abundance: few; CDR3aa: CASSFGVQETQYF; CDR3nt: TGTGCCAGCAGTTTTGGGGTTCAAGAGACCCAGTACTTC
j_gene: TRBJ1-1; d_gene: -; v_gene: TRBV19; abundance: -; CDR3aa: CASSTGNPAEAFF; CDR3nt: TGTGCCAGTAGCACCGGAAATCCTGCTGAAGCTTTCTTT
j_gene: TRBJ1-4; d_gene: -; v_gene: TRBV4-1; abundance: few; CDR3aa: CASSQDAGASEKLFF; CDR3nt: TGCGCCAGCAGCCAAGATGCGGGGGCATCGGAAAAACTGTTTTTT
j_gene: TRBJ2-7; d_gene: -; v_gene: TRBV28; abundance: many; CDR3aa: CASSSTGSYEQYF; CDR3nt: TGTGCCAGCAGCTCAACAGGGTCCTACGAGCAGTACTTC
j_gene: TRBJ2-2; d_gene: TRBD1; v_gene: TRBV7-8; abundance: few; CDR3aa: CASSYAGTGSTGELFF; CDR3nt: TGTGCCAGCAGCTATGCCGGGACAGGGAGCACCGGGGAGCTGTTTTTT
j_gene: TRBJ2-7; d_gene: -; v_gene: TRBV27; abundance: many; CDR3aa: CASKKSPQTDYYEQYF; CDR3nt: TGTGCCAGCAAAAAAAGCCCCCAGACAGATTACTACGAGCAGTACTTC
j_gene: TRBJ1-6; d_gene: TRBD1; v_gene: TRBV5-4; abundance: many; CDR3aa: CASSNGQANSPLHF; CDR3nt: TGTGCCAGCAGCAATGGACAGGCTAATTCACCCCTCCACTTT
j_gene: TRBJ2-3; d_gene: -; v_gene: TRBV18; abundance: -; CDR3aa: CASSPLPKRRTDTQYF; CDR3nt: TGTGCCAGCTCACCTTTACCCAAGCGGCGCACAGATACGCAGTATTTT
j_gene: TRBJ2-7; d_gene: -; v_gene: TRBV28; abundance: many; CDR3aa: CASMKQISYEQYF; CDR3nt: TGTGCCAGCATGAAGCAGATCTCCTACGAGCAGTACTTC
j_gene: TRBJ2-5; d_gene: -; v_gene: TRBV28; abundance: few; CDR3aa: CASSQLESVLGDAETQYF; CDR3nt: TGTGCCAGCAGCCAACTCGAATCGGTACTGGGGGATGCGGAGACCCAGTACTTC
j_gene: TRBJ2-1; d_gene: -; v_gene: TRBV6-4; abundance: many; CDR3aa: CASRSSGGDNEQFF; CDR3nt: TGTGCCAGCAGATCTTCAGGGGGGGACAATGAGCAGTTCTTC
j_gene: TRBJ2-1; d_gene: TRBD1; v_gene: TRBV2; abundance: few; CDR3aa: CASTEDRGFNEQFF; CDR3nt: TGTGCCAGCACGGAGGACAGGGGGTTTAATGAGCAGTTCTTC
j_gene: TRBJ2-1; d_gene: TRBD1; v_gene: TRBV7-9; abundance: once; CDR3aa: CASSLRTGDNKQFF; CDR3nt: TGTGCCAGCAGCTTGAGGACAGGGGACAATAAGCAGTTCTTC
j_gene: TRBJ2-3; d_gene: -; v_gene: TRBV27; abundance: many; CDR3aa: CASVGRVTDTQYF; CDR3nt: TGTGCCAGCGTAGGCAGGGTCACAGATACGCAGTATTTT
j_gene: TRBJ1-1; d_gene: -; v_gene: TRBV6-1; abundance: -; CDR3aa: CASSELRETEAFF; CDR3nt: TGTGCCAGCAGTGAGTTGAGGGAGACTGAAGCTTTCTTT
j_gene: TRBJ2-1; d_gene: TRBD2; v_gene: TRBV20-1; abundance: many; CDR3aa: CSASPASGRALDEQFF; CDR3nt: TGCAGTGCTAGTCCGGCTAGCGGGAGGGCCTTGGATGAGCAGTTCTTC
j_gene: TRBJ1-6; d_gene: TRBD1; v_gene: TRBV3-1; abundance: many; CDR3aa: CASSQSEGQYNSPLHF; CDR3nt: TGTGCCAGCAGCCAATCAGAGGGACAGTATAATTCACCCCTCCACTTT
j_gene: TRBJ2-1; d_gene: -; v_gene: TRBV6-1; abundance: -; CDR3aa: CASSAVIRDEHFF; CDR3nt: TGTGCCAGCAGTGCCGTAATCCGAGATGAGCATTTCTTC
j_gene: TRBJ2-7; d_gene: -; v_gene: TRBV6-1; abundance: many; CDR3aa: CASSERDGVNEQYF; CDR3nt: TGTGCCAGCAGTGAACGGGATGGGGTGAACGAGCAGTACTTC
j_gene: TRBJ2-3; d_gene: -; v_gene: TRBV7-2; abundance: many; CDR3aa: CASSLASTGDTQYF; CDR3nt: TGTGCCAGCAGCTTAGCTTCGACGGGCGATACGCAGTATTTT
j_gene: TRBJ2-1; d_gene: -; v_gene: TRBV11-2; abundance: few; CDR3aa: CASGPLKVSFRFLDNEQFF; CDR3nt: TGTGCCAGCGGCCCCCTGAAGGTATCGTTCCGTTTTTTGGACAATGAGCAGTTCTTC
j_gene: TRBJ1-1; d_gene: -; v_gene: TRBV29-1; abundance: few; CDR3aa: CSVEDPGLAFF; CDR3nt: TGCAGCGTTGAAGATCCAGGGCTAGCTTTCTTT
j_gene: TRBJ2-1; d_gene: TRBD2; v_gene: TRBV20-1; abundance: many; CDR3aa: CSARDLTSGRSYNEQFF; CDR3nt: TGCAGTGCTAGAGATCTTACTAGCGGACGCTCCTACAATGAGCAGTTCTTC
j_gene: TRBJ2-7; d_gene: -; v_gene: TRBV19; abundance: few; CDR3aa: CATRAGDEQYF; CDR3nt: TGTGCCACCCGGGCCGGCGACGAGCAGTACTTC
j_gene: TRBJ2-7; d_gene: TRBD2; v_gene: TRBV10-2; abundance: few; CDR3aa: CASSDSGAGGPEQYF; CDR3nt: TGCGCCAGCAGTGACTCTGGAGCGGGAGGGCCCGAGCAGTACTTC
j_gene: TRBJ1-2; d_gene: -; v_gene: TRBV29-1; abundance: many; CDR3aa: CSVEAAGEYGYTF; CDR3nt: TGCAGCGTTGAAGCGGCAGGGGAATATGGCTACACCTTC
j_gene: TRBJ2-7; d_gene: TRBD1; v_gene: TRBV6-1; abundance: many; CDR3aa: CASSGSGTGYEQYF; CDR3nt: TGTGCCAGCAGTGGCTCCGGGACAGGGTACGAGCAGTACTTC
j_gene: TRBJ2-5; d_gene: -; v_gene: TRBV5-4; abundance: -; CDR3aa: CASSGTVRGQETQYF; CDR3nt: TGTGCCAGCAGCGGGACCGTTCGGGGACAAGAGACCCAGTACTTC
j_gene: TRBJ2-7; d_gene: TRBD2; v_gene: TRBV20-1; abundance: many; CDR3aa: CSAFPGLAGGEQYF; CDR3nt: TGCAGTGCTTTTCCGGGACTAGCAGGCGGCGAGCAGTACTTC
j_gene: TRBJ2-7; d_gene: TRBD2; v_gene: TRBV6-1; abundance: many; CDR3aa: CASLERGRSYEQYF; CDR3nt: TGTGCCAGCCTCGAGCGGGGACGCTCCTACGAGCAGTACTTC
j_gene: TRBJ2-1; d_gene: TRBD2; v_gene: TRBV28; abundance: -; CDR3aa: CASIRTSGSFSYNEQFF; CDR3nt: TGTGCCAGCATAAGGACTAGCGGGAGTTTCTCCTACAATGAGCAGTTCTTC
j_gene: TRBJ2-5; d_gene: TRBD2; v_gene: TRBV19; abundance: few; CDR3aa: CASSTDLAGDSGETQYF; CDR3nt: TGTGCCAGTAGTACCGATTTAGCGGGAGACAGCGGAGAGACCCAGTACTTC
j_gene: TRBJ2-1; d_gene: -; v_gene: TRBV6-2/TRBV6-3; abundance: -; CDR3aa: CASSAPSAWPNEQSF; CDR3nt: TGTGCCAGCAGTGCCCCTAGCGCTTGGCCCAATGAGCAGTCCTTC
j_gene: TRBJ2-3; d_gene: -; v_gene: TRBV6-1; abundance: many; CDR3aa: CASSSRRQADTQYF; CDR3nt: TGTGCCAGCAGTTCCCGCCGACAGGCGGATACGCAGTATTTT
j_gene: TRBJ1-1; d_gene: -; v_gene: TRBV7-9; abundance: -; CDR3aa: CASSVDRPTEAFF; CDR3nt: TGTGCCAGTAGCGTTGACAGACCCACTGAAGCTTTCTTT
j_gene: TRBJ2-1; d_gene: -; v_gene: TRBV15; abundance: many; CDR3aa: CATSRVTGAYNEQFF; CDR3nt: TGTGCCACCAGCAGAGTGACTGGGGCCTACAATGAGCAGTTCTTC
j_gene: TRBJ2-1; d_gene: -; v_gene: TRBV6-1; abundance: many; CDR3aa: CASSARWDYNEQFF; CDR3nt: TGTGCCAGCAGCGCGAGATGGGACTACAATGAGCAGTTCTTC
j_gene: TRBJ2-7; d_gene: TRBD1; v_gene: TRBV12-3/TRBV12-4; abundance: -; CDR3aa: CASSSPGQGKSEQYF; CDR3nt: TGTGCCAGCAGTTCCCCGGGACAGGGGAAAAGCGAGCAGTACTTC
j_gene: TRBJ2-3; d_gene: -; v_gene: TRBV6-2/TRBV6-3; abundance: -; CDR3aa: CASSFSERPPDTQYF; CDR3nt: TGCGCCAGCAGTTTTTCGGAGCGTCCGCCAGATACGCAGTATTTT
j_gene: TRBJ2-3; d_gene: -; v_gene: TRBV25-1; abundance: -; CDR3aa: CASRTGGTDTQYF; CDR3nt: TGTGCCAGCAGGACAGGCGGCACAGATACGCAGTATTTT
j_gene: TRBJ1-1; d_gene: -; v_gene: TRBV12-3/TRBV12-4; abundance: -; CDR3aa: CASSFQEKTGAFF; CDR3nt: TGTGCCAGCAGTTTTCAGGAGAAGACTGGAGCTTTCTTT
j_gene: TRBJ2-7; d_gene: -; v_gene: TRBV25-1; abundance: many; CDR3aa: CASSEHHGAGEQYF; CDR3nt: TGTGCCAGCAGTGAACACCACGGAGCTGGCGAGCAGTACTTC
j_gene: TRBJ1-2; d_gene: TRBD1; v_gene: TRBV27; abundance: many; CDR3aa: CASSPTGYYGYTF; CDR3nt: TGTGCCAGCAGCCCGACAGGGTACTATGGCTACACCTTC
j_gene: TRBJ1-1; d_gene: TRBD1; v_gene: TRBV25-1; abundance: -; CDR3aa: CATGQGGDSEAFF; CDR3nt: TGTGCCACAGGACAGGGCGGCGACAGTGAAGCTTTCTTT
j_gene: TRBJ2-1; d_gene: -; v_gene: TRBV4-1; abundance: many; CDR3aa: CASSLSLYNEQFF; CDR3nt: TGCGCCAGCAGCCTGAGCCTGTACAATGAGCAGTTCTTC
j_gene: TRBJ2-1; d_gene: TRBD2; v_gene: TRBV2; abundance: -; CDR3aa: CASRWTRSYNEQFF; CDR3nt: TGTGCCAGCAGATGGACTAGATCCTACAATGAGCAGTTCTTC
j_gene: TRBJ1-5; d_gene: TRBD1; v_gene: TRBV12-3/TRBV12-4; abundance: many; CDR3aa: CASSFTGGNQPQHF; CDR3nt: TGTGCCAGCAGTTTCACAGGGGGAAATCAGCCCCAGCATTTT
j_gene: TRBJ2-6; d_gene: -; v_gene: TRBV6-2/TRBV6-3; abundance: many; CDR3aa: CASSYSGSGANVLTF; CDR3nt: TGTGCCAGCAGTTACTCGGGCTCTGGGGCCAACGTCCTGACTTTC
j_gene: TRBJ2-3; d_gene: TRBD2; v_gene: TRBV28; abundance: many; CDR3aa: CASSSVAGGTDTQYF; CDR3nt: TGTGCCAGCAGTTCCGTCGCGGGAGGCACAGATACGCAGTATTTT